Listed below are T cell receptor beta chains from one sample, sequenced in a study of T-cell memory formation after mild COVID-19. One entry per CDR3 protein results from TCRdb running MiXCR on the 5' RACE reads. The repertoire holds over 350,000 distinct CDR3 sequences, roughly 15% seen once, with 20% to 25% in the top ten. Sequenced material: PBMCs or a T cell subset sorted from them (not recorded which). All receptors come from a man between 18 and 29 years old who had mild COVID-19 (a few samples of this study predate the infection). Cell type and time point are not known. Each CDR3 is given with its conserved first and last residue. The D gene is left open where the match is weak. Only part of the rows carry a size: once, few, many, or a class if the clone is expanded.

>many|.|TRBJ2-5|TRBV20-1
CSASRAQETQYF
TGCAGTGCATCCAGGGCCCAAGAGACCCAGTACTTC
>few|.|TRBJ2-3|TRBV20-1
CSARGGVGTKDTQYF
TGCAGTGCTAGGGGTGGAGTAGGAACTAAGGATACGCAGTATTTT
>few|.|TRBJ2-3|TRBV7-3
CASSREPSGTQYF
TGTGCCAGCAGCCGGGAACCATCGGGTACGCAGTATTTT
>.|TRBD1|TRBJ2-5|TRBV7-2
CASSLGQQRIQETQYF
TGTGCCAGCAGCTTGGGACAGCAGAGAATTCAAGAGACCCAGTACTTC
>few|.|TRBJ1-1|TRBV11-2
CASSKLQEAFF
TGTGCCAGCAGCAAACTACAAGAAGCTTTCTTT
>many|.|TRBJ1-1|TRBV10-1
CASSDARGDTEAFF
TGCGCCAGCAGTGATGCCCGGGGGGACACTGAAGCTTTCTTT
>.|.|TRBJ2-5|TRBV5-5
CASSLVWETQYF
TGTGCCAGCAGCTTGGTTTGGGAGACCCAGTACTTC
>.|.|TRBJ2-6|TRBV7-9
CASSRFLGRSSGANVLTF
TGTGCCAGCAGCCGTTTCCTAGGACGGAGCTCTGGGGCCAACGTCCTGACTTTC
>few|.|TRBJ2-1|TRBV20-1
CSAPQRTYNEQFF
TGCAGTGCCCCCCAGCGCACCTACAATGAGCAGTTCTTC
>.|TRBD2|TRBJ2-5|TRBV7-9
CASSHPRAAGETQYF
TGTGCCAGCAGCCACCCACGCGCAGCGGGGGAGACCCAGTACTTC
>.|.|TRBJ2-2|TRBV5-1
CASSSDWLNTGELFF
TGCGCCAGCAGCTCGGACTGGCTGAACACCGGGGAGCTGTTTTTT
>few|.|TRBJ1-2|TRBV7-9
CASSPEAVYGYTF
TGTGCCAGCAGCCCGGAGGCGGTCTATGGCTACACCTTC
>many|.|TRBJ2-7|TRBV12-3/TRBV12-4
CASSTRREQYF
TGTGCCAGCAGCACAAGGAGGGAGCAGTACTTC
>few|.|TRBJ1-5|TRBV6-1
CASSEIGGVYSNQPQHF
TGTGCCAGCAGTGAAATCGGTGGAGTTTATAGCAATCAGCCCCAGCATTTT
>.|.|TRBJ1-3|TRBV4-3
CASSQDWGIGNTIYF
TGCGCCAGCAGCCAAGATTGGGGCATTGGAAACACCATATATTTT
>.|.|TRBJ2-3|TRBV11-2
CASSPTGLMVTQYF
TGTGCCAGCAGCCCGACGGGACTCATGGTGACGCAGTATTTT
>.|.|TRBJ1-5|TRBV5-5
CASSLVGSLGQPQHF
TGTGCCAGCAGCTTGGTAGGATCCCTGGGTCAGCCCCAGCATTTT
>.|.|TRBJ2-3|TRBV15
CATSRDLTDTQYF
TGTGCCACCAGCAGAGACCTCACAGATACGCAGTATTTT
>.|TRBD1|TRBJ2-2|TRBV15
CATSRDSGGNTGELFF
TGTGCCACCAGCAGAGATTCAGGGGGTAACACCGGGGAGCTGTTTTTT